These 18 T cell receptor beta chains share one sample of origin, sequenced in a study of T cells in localized non-small cell lung cancer. Profiled with immunoSEQ multiplex PCR; TCRdb holds only in-frame clones, not every one. Among 35,000 or so clones listed, roughly 89% were seen once. The source was peripheral blood, collected before any cancer treatment. These receptors all stem from a woman aged 35 to 70 with stage I lung adenocarcinoma.

This clone was recorded only once. Given a much more abundant clone one base away, this may be a read error. The chain carries TRBV5-4 and TRBJ1-1; D may be TRBD1 (6 bases). V was pared by 5 bases and J by 1 base, with 15 bases between. Germline-derived CDR1 and CDR2 are SGHNT and YYREEE (reference sequence). The CDR3 covers 15 residues. CDR3 residues: CASRTGSRGNTEAFF. CDR3 nucleotide sequence: TGTGCCAGCAGGACTGGATCCAGGGGGAACACTGAAGCTTTCTTT.

The chain has TRBV5-1 and TRBJ1-4; no definite D call. V lost 0 bases and J lost 7, with 13 bases in between. The CDR3 contains 15 residues. The germline CDR1 and CDR2 sequences are SGHRS and YFSETQ. CDR3 sequence: CASSLARDWGEKLFF. The CDR3 coding sequence is TGCGCCAGCAGCTTGGCCCGGGATTGGGGTGAAAAACTGTTTTTT.

The rearrangement uses TRBV28 and TRBJ2-7, with 12 bases that match TRBD1. The trim removed 7 bases at V and 4 bases at J, leaving 5 bases unmatched. The CDR3 is made up of 14 amino acids. Per germline, CDR1 MDHEN and CDR2 SYDVKM. Here the CDR3 DNA reads TGTGCCAGCACAGGGACAGGGGGCATATACGAGCAGTACTTC. As protein: CASTGTGGIYEQYF. Full variable domain (outside the CDR3, taken from reference TRBV28 and TRBJ2-7): DVKVTQSSRYLVKRTGEKVFLECVQDMDHENMFWYRQDPGLGLRLIYFSYDVKMKEKGDIPEGYSVSREKKERFSLILESASTNQTSMYLCASTGTGGIYEQYFGPGTRLTVT.

Details on this clone: Other nucleotide sequences in the sample specify the same CDR3. The chain's CDR3 is CASSLAGGNYGYTF. For the CDR3, the DNA is TGCGCCAGCAGCTTGGCAGGGGGGAACTATGGCTACACCTTC. The chain carries TRBV5-1 and TRBJ1-2; 7 bases are a match to TRBD1. Germline V gives CDR1 SGHRS, CDR2 YFSETQ. The CDR3 is made up of 14 amino acids. V lost 0 bases, J lost 2 bases, and 1 base stayed unmatched.

This clone was counted once. The chain carries TRBV12-5 and TRBJ1-3; tentatively, D is TRBD1 (6 bases). Germline-derived CDR1 and CDR2 are LGHNT and FRNRAP. This CDR3 comprises 15 residues. V dropped 7 bases and J dropped 4 bases, with 17 bases sitting between them. The DNA for the CDR3 is TGTGCTAGTGCCCACGACAGGTCTGGCGGAAACACCATATATTTT. Its translation: CASAHDRSGGNTIYF.

This chain connects TRBV29-1 to TRBJ1-4; D possibly corresponds to TRBD1 (5 bases). The CDR3 loop spans 13 amino acids. Germline V gives CDR1 SQVTM, CDR2 ANQGSEA. Trimming took off 4 bases at V and 8 bases at J, with 14 bases between the two ends. CDR3 DNA sequence: TGCAGCGTTGTAACGGGGGTGGGGGAAAAACTGTTTTTT. It yields the protein CSVVTGVGEKLFF.

The V and J genes are TRBV27 and TRBJ1-5; 8 bases agree with TRBD1. V dropped 6 bases and J dropped 0; count of bases not matched to a gene: 10. Germline values: CDR1 MNHEY, CDR2 SMNVEV (reference sequence). The CDR3 loop spans 17 amino acids. The CDR3, as DNA: TGTGCCAGCAGCCCCGGGCAGGGGGCTGGTAGCAATCAGCCCCAGCATTTT. It specifies CASSPGQGAGSNQPQHF.

The chain uses TRBV5-1 and TRBJ1-1; 8 positions match TRBD1. V lost 5 bases, J lost 10 bases, and 7 bases stayed unmatched. CDR1 and CDR2 from the germline V gene are SGHRS and YFSETQ. The CDR3 contains 12 residues. Written as DNA, the CDR3 is TGCGCCAGCAGACCAGGGGGCTGGAGAGCTTTCTTT. Translation: CASRPGGWRAFF.

V usage is TRBV11-3 and J usage is TRBJ2-7; D gene unclear. CDR3 length equals 11 residues. Germline CDR1 and CDR2: SGHNT and YENEEA. Trimming stripped 5 bases from V and 5 bases from J, with 7 bases between. CDR3 DNA: TGTGCCAGCAGCCTCCGTAACGAGCAGTACTTC. Amino acids: CASSLRNEQYF.

The chain employs TRBV7-2 and TRBJ1-6; TRBD1 matches at 7 bases. The CDR3 spans 15 residues. The junction had 10 bases not matched to a gene; V was cut back by 7 bases and J by 7 bases. Germline V CDR1 and CDR2: SGHTA, FQGNSA. The CDR3 nucleotides are TGTGCCAGCACCAGGGGGGGGCAGCAGAATTCACCCCTCCACTTT. It encodes CASTRGGQQNSPLHF.

This clone appeared a few times. The chain has TRBV6-1 and TRBJ1-2; 7 nucleotides match TRBD1. The CDR3 is 15 residues long. V shed 8 bases, J shed 6 bases, and the junction held 15 bases outside the gene matches. Per germline, CDR1 MNHNS and CDR2 SASEGT. DNA for the CDR3: TGTGCCAGCGGAGGGGGCGCGGGGGGTTTGGATGGCTACACCTTC. Translated, it gives CASGGGAGGLDGYTF.

The CDR3 here is CASSRVGGSYEQYF. The CDR3 bases are TGTGCCAGCAGCCGGGTCGGGGGGTCCTACGAGCAGTACTTC. The rearrangement uses TRBV4-2 and TRBJ2-7; 7 bases are shared with TRBD2. CDR3 size: 14 residues. V shed 4 bases and J 1 base; nucleotides not matched to a gene: 4. CDR1 and CDR2 (germline): LGHNA, YNFKEQ.

The genes are TRBV5-6 and TRBJ2-5; D ambiguous. The germline V gene has CDR1 SGHDT and CDR2 YYEEEE. This CDR3 is built from 11 residues. Trimming took 4 bases from V and 3 from J, leaving 4 bases between them. CDR3 in amino acids: CASSNKETQYF. DNA for the CDR3: TGTGCCAGCAGCAACAAAGAGACCCAGTACTTC.

This rearrangement joins TRBV5-1 to TRBJ2-3; 9 nucleotides align to TRBD2. The CDR3 is 18 residues long. Germline lookup yields CDR1 SGHRS and CDR2 YFSETQ. Trimming at V came to 4 bases and at J to 1 base, leaving 13 bases not matched to a gene. The CDR3 loop is CASSLGGRRGGRTDTQYF. The CDR3 DNA is TGCGCCAGCAGCCTCGGAGGAAGGCGGGGGGGCCGCACAGATACGCAGTATTTT.

V and J are TRBV25-1 and TRBJ2-2; the match to TRBD2 covers 7 bases. The CDR3 is 12 amino acids. J was trimmed by 7 bases and V by 7 bases; bases with no gene match: 3. The germline CDR1 and CDR2 sequences are MGHDK and SYGVNS. The DNA for the CDR3 is TGTGCCAGCACCAGGGAGGGCGGGGAGCTGTTTTTT. As protein: CASTREGGELFF.

V gene TRBV6-6 combines with J gene TRBJ1-4, with D unclear. The CDR3 runs 10 residues. Germline CDR1 is MNHNY and CDR2 is SVGAGI (reference sequence). V was pared by 9 bases and J by 4 bases, with 3 bases between. The CDR3 region is CASLNEKLFF. In DNA, the CDR3 is TGTGCCAGTCTTAATGAAAAACTGTTTTTT.

As concerns this clone: At the DNA level, this CDR3 is encoded by other sequences in the same sample as well. This chain links TRBV4-1 with TRBJ1-1; possibly TRBD1 for D (6 bases). Germline loops: CDR1 MGHRA, CDR2 YSYEKL. Deletions cut 1 base from V and 3 bases from J, with 9 bases between. The length of the CDR3 is 14 residues. The CDR3 loop reads CASSQVGGHTEAFF. The CDR3 coding sequence is TGCGCCAGCAGCCAAGTGGGGGGGCACACTGAAGCTTTCTTT.

The gene calls are TRBV5-1 and TRBJ2-7; D is perhaps TRBD1 (5 bases). CDR3 length equals 15 residues. V dropped 2 bases and J dropped 0 bases, with 12 bases sitting between them. From germline, CDR1 is SGHRS and CDR2 YFSETQ. CDR3 sequence: CASSLMPQVSYEQYF. CDR3 DNA sequence: TGCGCCAGCAGCTTAATGCCACAGGTCTCCTACGAGCAGTACTTC.